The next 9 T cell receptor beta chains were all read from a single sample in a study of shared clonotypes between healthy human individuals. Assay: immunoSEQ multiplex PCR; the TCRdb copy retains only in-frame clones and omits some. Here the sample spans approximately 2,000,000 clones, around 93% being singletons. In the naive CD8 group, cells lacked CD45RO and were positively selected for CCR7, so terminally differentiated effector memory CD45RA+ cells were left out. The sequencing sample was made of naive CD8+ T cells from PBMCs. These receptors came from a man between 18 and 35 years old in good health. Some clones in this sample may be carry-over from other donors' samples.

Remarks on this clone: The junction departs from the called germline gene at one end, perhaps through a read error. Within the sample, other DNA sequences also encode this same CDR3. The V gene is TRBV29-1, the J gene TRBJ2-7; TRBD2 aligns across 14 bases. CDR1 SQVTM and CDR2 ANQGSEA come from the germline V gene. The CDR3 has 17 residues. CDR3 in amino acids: CSVEDLGLAGVSYEQYF. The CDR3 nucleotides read TGCAGCGTTGAAGATTTGGGACTAGCGGGAGTCTCCTACGAACAGTACTTC.

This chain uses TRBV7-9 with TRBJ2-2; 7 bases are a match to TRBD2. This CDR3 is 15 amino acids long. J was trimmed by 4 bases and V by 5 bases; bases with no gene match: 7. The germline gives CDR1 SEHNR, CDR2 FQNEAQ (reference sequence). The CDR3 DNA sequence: TGTGCCAGCAGCCCTCGACTAGCTCCCACCGGGGAGCTGTTTTTT. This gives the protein CASSPRLAPTGELFF.

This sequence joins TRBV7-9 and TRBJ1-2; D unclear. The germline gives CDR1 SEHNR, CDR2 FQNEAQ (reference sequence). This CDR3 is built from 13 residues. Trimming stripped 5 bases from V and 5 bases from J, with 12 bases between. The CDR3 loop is CASSQAIMYGYTF. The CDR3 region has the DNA TGTGCCAGCAGCCAGGCTATTATGTATGGCTACACCTTC.

In DNA form, the CDR3 reads TGTGCCATCAGTGGGGTGGGGGTAAGAGAGACCCAGTACTTC. It codes for CAISGVGVRETQYF. The V gene is TRBV10-3, the J gene TRBJ2-5; D possibly uses TRBD1 or TRBD2 (5 bases each). The CDR3 consists of 14 residues. The germline gives CDR1 ENHRY, CDR2 SYGVKD. V was pared by 4 bases and J by 4 bases, with 13 bases between.

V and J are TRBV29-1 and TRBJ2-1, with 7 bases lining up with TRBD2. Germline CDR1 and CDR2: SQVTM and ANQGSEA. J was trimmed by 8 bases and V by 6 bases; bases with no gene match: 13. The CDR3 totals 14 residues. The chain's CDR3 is CSVPGTKLGHEQFF. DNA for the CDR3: TGCAGCGTACCCGGGACTAAGTTAGGGCATGAGCAGTTCTTC.

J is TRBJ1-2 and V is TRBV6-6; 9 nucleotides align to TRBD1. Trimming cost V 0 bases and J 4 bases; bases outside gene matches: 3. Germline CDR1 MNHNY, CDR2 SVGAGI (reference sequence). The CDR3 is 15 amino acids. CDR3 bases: TGTGCCAGCAGTTACTCGACAGGGGGTAGCTATGGCTACACCTTC. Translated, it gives CASSYSTGGSYGYTF.

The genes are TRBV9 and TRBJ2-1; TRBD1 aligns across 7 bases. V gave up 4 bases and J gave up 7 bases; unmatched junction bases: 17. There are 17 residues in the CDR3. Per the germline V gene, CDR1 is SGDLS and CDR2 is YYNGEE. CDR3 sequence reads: CASSFNTEQGIGNEQFF. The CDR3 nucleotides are TGTGCCAGCAGCTTTAACACGGAACAGGGGATAGGAAATGAGCAGTTCTTC.

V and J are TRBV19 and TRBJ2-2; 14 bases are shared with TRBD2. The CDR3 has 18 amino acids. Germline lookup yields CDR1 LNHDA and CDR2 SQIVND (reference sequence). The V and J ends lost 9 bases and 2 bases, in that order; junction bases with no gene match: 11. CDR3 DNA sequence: TGTGCCAGCGGACCCCCGGGACTAGCGGGAGAAAACACCGGGGAGCTGTTTTTT. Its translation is CASGPPGLAGENTGELFF.

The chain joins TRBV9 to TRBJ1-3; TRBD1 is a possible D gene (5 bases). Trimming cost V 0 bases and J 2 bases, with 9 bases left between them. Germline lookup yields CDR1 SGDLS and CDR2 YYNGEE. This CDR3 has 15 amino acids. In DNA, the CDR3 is TGTGCCAGCAGCGTAGAGGAGGGACCTGGAAACACCATATATTTT. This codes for CASSVEEGPGNTIYF.